The sequence of this TCR beta chain was determined in a study of blood T cell repertoires in COVID-19. TCRdb's table, derived via immunoSEQ multiplex PCR, lists solely in-frame clones and lacks some. The sample consists of about 100,000 clones, over 75% of them appearing once. CDR1 and CDR2 (germline): MNHNS, SASEGT. V lost 4 bases, J lost 2 bases, and 7 bases stayed unmatched. This CDR3 is built from 16 residues. The source is a man in his sixties with acute or convalescent COVID-19. Sample: peripheral blood. V is TRBV6-1 and J is TRBJ1-2, with 10 bases fitting TRBD1. The chain's CDR3 is CASSATSGQGNYGYTF. In DNA form, the CDR3 reads TGTGCCAGCAGTGCCACATCGGGACAGGGGAACTATGGCTACACCTTC.